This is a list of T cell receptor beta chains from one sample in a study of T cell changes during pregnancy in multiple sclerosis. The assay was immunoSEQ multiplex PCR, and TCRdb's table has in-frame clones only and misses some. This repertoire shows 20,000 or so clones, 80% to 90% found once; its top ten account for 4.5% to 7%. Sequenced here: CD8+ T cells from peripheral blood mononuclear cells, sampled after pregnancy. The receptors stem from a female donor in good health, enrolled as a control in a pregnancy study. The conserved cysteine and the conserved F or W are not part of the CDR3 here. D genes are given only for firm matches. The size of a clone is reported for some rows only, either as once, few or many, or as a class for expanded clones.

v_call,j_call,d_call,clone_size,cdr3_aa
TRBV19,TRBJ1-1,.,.,ASMVRGMNTEAF
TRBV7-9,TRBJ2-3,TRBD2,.,ASITTPRASGDDTDTQY
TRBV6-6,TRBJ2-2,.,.,ASRETENTGELF
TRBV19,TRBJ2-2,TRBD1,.,ASSIEEGTEKYTGELF
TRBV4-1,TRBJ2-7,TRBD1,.,ASSQERGRGEYEQY
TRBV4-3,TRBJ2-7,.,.,ASSQDTRAYEQY
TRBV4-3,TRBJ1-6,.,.,ASSQGWGQYNSPLH
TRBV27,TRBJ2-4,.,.,ASTRPRDLAKNIQY
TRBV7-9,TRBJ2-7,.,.,ASSLRQEINEQY
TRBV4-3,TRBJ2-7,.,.,ASSQDRQGTGEQY
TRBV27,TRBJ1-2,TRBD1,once,ASSLYQGADGYT
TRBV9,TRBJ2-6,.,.,ASSARQFSGANVLT